This T cell receptor (beta chain) was recovered during a study of CD8+CD57+ T cells in acquired aplastic anemia. The study, taken as a whole, reports: Comparison of patients with controls identified 25 to 30 shared CD8+ CDR3 sequences. Patient and control CD8+ Simpson's diversity was not significantly different.

The use of genomic DNA as template underpinned the TCR beta VDJ and CDR3 profiling. TCRdb re-analysed the reads in MiXCR, keeping a single row per CDR3 protein. The sample has around 430,000 distinct CDR3 sequences, about a third seen once; the top ten hold nearly 0.85%. Whoever was chosen for sequencing had shown CD8+CD57+ cell expansion by flow cytometry. The cohort consisted entirely of patients having severe acquired aplastic anemia. All patients were therapy-naive when blood was sampled. This clonotype was observed a few times. The antigen remains undetermined. At one end, the junction sequence differs from germline, possibly due to a read error. Germline CDR1 is SGHVS and CDR2 is FQNEAQ. The CDR3 is 13 residues long.

Sequencing used sorted CD4+, CD8+, or CD8+CD57+ T cells (not recorded which) from PBMCs. This receptor was taken from a human donor with aplastic anemia. The chain employs TRBV7-8 and TRBJ2-1, with unresolved D. CDR3 nucleotide sequence: TGTGCCAGCAGCGATGGACGGTACAATGAGCAGCTCTTC. Its translation: CASSDGRYNEQLF.